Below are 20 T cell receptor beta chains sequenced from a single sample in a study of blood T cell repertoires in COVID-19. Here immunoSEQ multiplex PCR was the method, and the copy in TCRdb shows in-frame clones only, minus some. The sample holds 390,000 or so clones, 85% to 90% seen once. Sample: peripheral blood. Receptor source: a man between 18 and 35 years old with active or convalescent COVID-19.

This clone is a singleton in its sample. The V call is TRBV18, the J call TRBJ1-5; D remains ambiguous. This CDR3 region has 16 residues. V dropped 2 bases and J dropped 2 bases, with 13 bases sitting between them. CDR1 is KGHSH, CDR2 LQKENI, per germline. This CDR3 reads CASSPSAPGGNQPQHF. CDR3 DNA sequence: TGTGCCAGCTCACCAAGTGCCCCCGGAGGCAATCAGCCCCAGCATTTT.

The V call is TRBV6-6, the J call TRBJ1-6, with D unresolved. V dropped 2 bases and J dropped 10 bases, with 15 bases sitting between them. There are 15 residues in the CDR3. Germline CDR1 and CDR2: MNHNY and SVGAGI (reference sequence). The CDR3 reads CASSYPGELKSPLHF. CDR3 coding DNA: TGTGCCAGCAGTTACCCCGGGGAATTAAAATCACCCCTCCACTTT.

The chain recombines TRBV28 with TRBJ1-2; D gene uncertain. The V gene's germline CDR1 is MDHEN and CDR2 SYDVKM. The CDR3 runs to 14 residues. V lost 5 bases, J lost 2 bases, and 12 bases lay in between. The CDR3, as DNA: TGTGCCAGCAGTCAAGGTCCCGGGAACTATGGCTACACCTTC. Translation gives CASSQGPGNYGYTF.

This CDR3 is CATSETGGQETQYF. As DNA, the CDR3 is TGTGCCACCAGTGAGACAGGGGGTCAAGAGACCCAGTACTTC. The V and J genes are TRBV24-1 and TRBJ2-5; TRBD1 matches at 9 bases. V gave up 4 bases and J gave up 2 bases; unmatched junction bases: 1. Germline V gives CDR1 KGHDR, CDR2 SFDVKD. This CDR3 has 14 residues.

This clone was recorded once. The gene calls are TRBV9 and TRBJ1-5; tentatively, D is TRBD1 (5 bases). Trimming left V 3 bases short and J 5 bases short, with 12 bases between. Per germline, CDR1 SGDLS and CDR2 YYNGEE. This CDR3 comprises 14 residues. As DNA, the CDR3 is TGTGCCAGCAGCGCACAGGCAGAGTATCAGCCCCAGCATTTT. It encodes CASSAQAEYQPQHF.

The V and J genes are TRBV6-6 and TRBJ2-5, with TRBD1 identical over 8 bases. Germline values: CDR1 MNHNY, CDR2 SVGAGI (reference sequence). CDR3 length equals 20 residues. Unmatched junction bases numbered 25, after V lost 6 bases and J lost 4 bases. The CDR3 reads CASSPRTGKIGVGVRETQYF. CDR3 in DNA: TGTGCCAGCAGCCCACGGACAGGGAAAATAGGGGTCGGGGTTAGAGAGACCCAGTACTTC.

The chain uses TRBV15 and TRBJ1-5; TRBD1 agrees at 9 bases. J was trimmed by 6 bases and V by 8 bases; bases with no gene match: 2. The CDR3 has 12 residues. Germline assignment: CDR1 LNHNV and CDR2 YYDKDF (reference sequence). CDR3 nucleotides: TGTGCCACCCGGACAGGGGTTCAGCCCCAGCATTTT. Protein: CATRTGVQPQHF.

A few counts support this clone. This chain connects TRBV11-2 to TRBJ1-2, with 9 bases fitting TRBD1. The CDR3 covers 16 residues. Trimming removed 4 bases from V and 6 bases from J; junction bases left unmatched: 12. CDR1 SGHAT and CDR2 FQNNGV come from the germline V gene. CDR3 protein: CASSSNRDRVSHGYTF. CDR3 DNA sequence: TGTGCCAGCAGCTCCAACCGGGACAGGGTTAGTCATGGCTACACCTTC.

CDR3 DNA sequence: TGCGCCAGCAGCTTGAGGACTAGTTCCGGGGAGCTGTTTTTT. Its translation: CASSLRTSSGELFF. The chain uses TRBV5-1 and TRBJ2-2; 7 nucleotides match TRBD2. CDR1 is SGHRS and CDR2 is YFSETQ in the germline V gene. V was clipped by 1 base and J by 6 bases; unmatched bases: 3. The CDR3 sequence is 14 residues long.

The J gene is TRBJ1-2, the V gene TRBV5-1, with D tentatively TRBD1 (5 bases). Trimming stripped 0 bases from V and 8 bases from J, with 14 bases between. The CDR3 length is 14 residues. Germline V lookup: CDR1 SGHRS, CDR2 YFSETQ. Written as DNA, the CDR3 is TGCGCCAGCAGCTTGGCATCAGGGAGGGACGGCTACACCTTC. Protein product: CASSLASGRDGYTF.

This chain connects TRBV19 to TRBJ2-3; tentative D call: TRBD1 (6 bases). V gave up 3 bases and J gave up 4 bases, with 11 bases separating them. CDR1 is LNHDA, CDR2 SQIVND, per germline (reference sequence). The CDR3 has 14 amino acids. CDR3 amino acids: CASSIQGTADTQYF. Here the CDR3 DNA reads TGTGCCAGTAGTATCCAGGGGACGGCAGATACGCAGTATTTT.

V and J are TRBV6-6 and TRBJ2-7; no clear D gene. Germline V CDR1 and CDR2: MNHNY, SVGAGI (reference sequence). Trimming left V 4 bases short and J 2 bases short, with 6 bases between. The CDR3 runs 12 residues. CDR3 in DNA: TGTGCCAGCAGTTTCGAGCCCTACGAGCAGTACTTC. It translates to CASSFEPYEQYF.

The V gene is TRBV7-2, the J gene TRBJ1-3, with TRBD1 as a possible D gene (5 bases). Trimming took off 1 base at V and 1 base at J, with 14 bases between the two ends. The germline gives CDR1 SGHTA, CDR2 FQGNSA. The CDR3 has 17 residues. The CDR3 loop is CASSLERPGVSGNTIYF. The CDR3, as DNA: TGTGCCAGCAGCTTAGAGCGTCCGGGGGTATCTGGAAACACCATATATTTT.

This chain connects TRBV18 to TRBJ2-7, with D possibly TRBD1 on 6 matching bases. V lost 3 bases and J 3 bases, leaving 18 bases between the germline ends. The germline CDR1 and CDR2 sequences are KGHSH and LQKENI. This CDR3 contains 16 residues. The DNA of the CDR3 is TGTGCCAGCTCACCTTCTACCGCCGGGACACACTACGAGCAGTACTTC. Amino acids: CASSPSTAGTHYEQYF.

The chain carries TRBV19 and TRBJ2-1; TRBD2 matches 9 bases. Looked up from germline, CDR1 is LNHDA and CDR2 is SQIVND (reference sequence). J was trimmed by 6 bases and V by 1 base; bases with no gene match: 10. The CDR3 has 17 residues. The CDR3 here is CASSIGGGEAGGNEQFF. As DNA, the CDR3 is TGTGCCAGTAGTATAGGAGGTGGCGAAGCGGGAGGCAATGAGCAGTTCTTC.

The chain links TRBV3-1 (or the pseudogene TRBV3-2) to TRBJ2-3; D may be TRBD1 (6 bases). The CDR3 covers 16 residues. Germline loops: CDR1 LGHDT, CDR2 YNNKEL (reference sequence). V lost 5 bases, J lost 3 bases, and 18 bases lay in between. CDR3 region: CASSVGVGGSTDTQYF. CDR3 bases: TGTGCCAGCAGCGTCGGGGTAGGGGGTTCGACAGATACGCAGTATTTT.

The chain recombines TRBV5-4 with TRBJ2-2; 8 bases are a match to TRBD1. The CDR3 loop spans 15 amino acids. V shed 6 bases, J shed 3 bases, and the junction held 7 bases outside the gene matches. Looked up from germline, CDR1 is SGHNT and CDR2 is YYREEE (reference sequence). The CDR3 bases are TGTGCCAGCAACAAACCAGGGGGCGACACCGGGGAGCTGTTTTTT. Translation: CASNKPGGDTGELFF. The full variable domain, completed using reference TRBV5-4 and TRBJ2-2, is ETGVTQSPTHLIKTRGQQVTLRCSSQSGHNTVSWYQQALGQGPQFIFQYYREEENGRGNFPPRFSGLQFPNYSSELNVNALELDDSALYLCASNKPGGDTGELFFGEGSRLTVL.

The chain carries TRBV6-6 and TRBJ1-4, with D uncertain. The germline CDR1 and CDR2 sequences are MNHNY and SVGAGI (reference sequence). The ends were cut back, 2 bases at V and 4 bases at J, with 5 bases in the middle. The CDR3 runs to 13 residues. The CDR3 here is CASSYPLNEKLFF. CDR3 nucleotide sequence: TGTGCCAGCAGTTACCCCCTTAATGAAAAACTGTTTTTT.

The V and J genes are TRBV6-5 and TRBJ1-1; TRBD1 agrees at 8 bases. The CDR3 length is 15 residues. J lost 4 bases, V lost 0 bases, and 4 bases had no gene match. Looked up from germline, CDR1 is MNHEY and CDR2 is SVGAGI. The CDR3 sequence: CASSYSGQGTTEAFF. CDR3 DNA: TGTGCCAGCAGTTACTCCGGACAGGGAACCACTGAAGCTTTCTTT.

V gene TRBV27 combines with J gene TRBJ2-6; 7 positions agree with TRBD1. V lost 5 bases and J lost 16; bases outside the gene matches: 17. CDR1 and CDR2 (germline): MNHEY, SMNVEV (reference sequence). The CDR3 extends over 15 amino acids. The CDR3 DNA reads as TGTGCCAGCAGTCCCCTGGGGGCAGGGGGAAGGGTGCTGACTTTC. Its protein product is CASSPLGAGGRVLTF. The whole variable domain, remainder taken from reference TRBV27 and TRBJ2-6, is EAQVTQNPRYLITVTGKKLTVTCSQNMNHEYMSWYRQDPGLGLRQIYYSMNVEVTDKGDVPEGYKVSRKEKRNFPLILESPSPNQTSLYFCASSPLGAGGRVLTFGAGSRLTVL.